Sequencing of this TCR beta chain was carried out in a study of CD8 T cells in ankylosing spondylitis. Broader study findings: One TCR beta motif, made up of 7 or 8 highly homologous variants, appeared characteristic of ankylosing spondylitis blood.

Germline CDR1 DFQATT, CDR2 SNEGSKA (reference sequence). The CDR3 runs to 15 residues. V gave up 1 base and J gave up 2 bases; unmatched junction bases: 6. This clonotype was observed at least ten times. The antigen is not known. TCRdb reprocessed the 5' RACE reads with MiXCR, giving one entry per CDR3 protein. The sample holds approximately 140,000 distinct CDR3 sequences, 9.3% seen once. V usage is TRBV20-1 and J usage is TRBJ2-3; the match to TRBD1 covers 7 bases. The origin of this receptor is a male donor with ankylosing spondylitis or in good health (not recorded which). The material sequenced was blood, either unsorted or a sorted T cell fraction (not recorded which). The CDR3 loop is CSARVDRADTDTQYF. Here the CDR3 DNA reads TGCAGTGCTAGAGTCGACAGGGCCGACACAGATACGCAGTATTTT.